Included here is one T cell receptor (beta chain) sequence, with context. Its antigen is unknown. These data are taken from a study of T cell responses to AZD1222 COVID-19 vaccine. Points from the study as a whole: Regions 160-218 and 743-854 dominated among vaccine-associated CD4 TCRs spanning spike.

The CDR3 extends over 13 amino acids. CDR1 and CDR2 (germline): MNHEY, SMNVEV (reference sequence). Trimming took 9 bases from V and 7 from J; bases not matched to a gene: 11. Using immunoSEQ multiplex PCR, the repertoire was profiled, and TCRdb retains in-frame clones only, with some absent. This table has approximately 76,000 clones, under 95% appearing once. This chain joins TRBV27 and TRBJ1-1; 7 bases agree with TRBD1. This receptor was taken from an adult in good health. The source was peripheral blood, collected on day 0 of MenACWY control vaccination. The CDR3 loop is CARKRQGSGEAFF. In nucleotides, the CDR3 is TGTGCCAGGAAAAGACAGGGTTCCGGTGAAGCTTTCTTT.